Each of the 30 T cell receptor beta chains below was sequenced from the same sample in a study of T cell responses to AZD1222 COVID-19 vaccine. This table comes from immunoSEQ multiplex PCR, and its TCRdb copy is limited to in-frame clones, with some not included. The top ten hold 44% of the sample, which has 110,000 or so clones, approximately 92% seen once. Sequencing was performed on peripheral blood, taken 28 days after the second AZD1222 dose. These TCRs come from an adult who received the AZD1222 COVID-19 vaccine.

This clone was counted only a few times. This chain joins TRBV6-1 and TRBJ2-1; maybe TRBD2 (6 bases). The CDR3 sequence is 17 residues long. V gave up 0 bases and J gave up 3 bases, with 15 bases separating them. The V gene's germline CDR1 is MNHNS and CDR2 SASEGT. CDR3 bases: TGTGCCAGCAGTGAAGCGCAGCGGCTAGCGCTCTACAATGAGCAGTTCTTC. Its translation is CASSEAQRLALYNEQFF.

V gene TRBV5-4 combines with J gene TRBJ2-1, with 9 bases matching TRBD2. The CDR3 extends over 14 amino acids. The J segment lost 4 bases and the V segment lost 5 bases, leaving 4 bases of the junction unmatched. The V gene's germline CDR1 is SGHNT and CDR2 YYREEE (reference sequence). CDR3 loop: CASSSGSGYNEQFF. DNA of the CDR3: TGTGCCAGCAGTAGCGGGAGCGGGTACAATGAGCAGTTCTTC.

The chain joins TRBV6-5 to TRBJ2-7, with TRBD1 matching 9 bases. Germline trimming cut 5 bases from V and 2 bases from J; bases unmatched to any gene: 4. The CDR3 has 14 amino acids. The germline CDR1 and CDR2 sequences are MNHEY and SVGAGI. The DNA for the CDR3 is TGTGCCAGCAGTCCACGGACAGGGGCCTACGAGCAGTACTTC. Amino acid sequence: CASSPRTGAYEQYF.

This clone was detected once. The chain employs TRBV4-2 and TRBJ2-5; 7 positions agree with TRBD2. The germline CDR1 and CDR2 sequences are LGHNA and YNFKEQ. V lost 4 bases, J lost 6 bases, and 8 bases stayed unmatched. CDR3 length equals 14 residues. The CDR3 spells CASSPDAGGKTQYF. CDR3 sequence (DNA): TGTGCCAGCAGCCCGGACGCCGGGGGGAAGACCCAGTACTTC.

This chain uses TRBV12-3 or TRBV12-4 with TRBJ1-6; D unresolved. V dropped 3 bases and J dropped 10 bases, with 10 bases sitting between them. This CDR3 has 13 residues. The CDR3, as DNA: TGTGCCAGCAGTTTTGTCCGGGTCTCACCCCTCCACTTT. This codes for CASSFVRVSPLHF.

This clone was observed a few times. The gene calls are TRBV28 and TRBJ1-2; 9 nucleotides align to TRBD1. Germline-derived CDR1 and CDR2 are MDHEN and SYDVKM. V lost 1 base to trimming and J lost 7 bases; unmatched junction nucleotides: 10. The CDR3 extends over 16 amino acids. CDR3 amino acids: CASSLSPGTGRGGYTF. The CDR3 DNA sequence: TGTGCCAGCAGTTTATCCCCCGGGACAGGGAGGGGTGGCTACACCTTC.

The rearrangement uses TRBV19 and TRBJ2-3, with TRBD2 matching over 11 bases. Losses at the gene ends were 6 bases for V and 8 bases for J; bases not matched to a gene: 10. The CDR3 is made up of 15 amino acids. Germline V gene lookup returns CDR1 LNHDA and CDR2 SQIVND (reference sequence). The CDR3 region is CASRGTSGLRGTQYF. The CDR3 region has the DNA TGTGCCAGTAGAGGGACTAGCGGTCTGAGGGGTACGCAGTATTTT.

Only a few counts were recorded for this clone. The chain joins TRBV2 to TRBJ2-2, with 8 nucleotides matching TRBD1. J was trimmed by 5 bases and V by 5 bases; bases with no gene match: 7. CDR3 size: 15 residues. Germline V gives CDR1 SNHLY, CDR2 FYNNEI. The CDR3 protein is CASSLWTGRTGELFF. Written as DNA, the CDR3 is TGTGCCAGCAGTCTATGGACAGGGAGGACCGGGGAGCTGTTTTTT.

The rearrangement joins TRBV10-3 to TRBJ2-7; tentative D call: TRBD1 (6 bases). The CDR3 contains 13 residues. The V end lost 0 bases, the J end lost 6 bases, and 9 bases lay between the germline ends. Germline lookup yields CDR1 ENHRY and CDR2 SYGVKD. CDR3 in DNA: TGTGCCATCAGTGAGTCGTCAGGGGTCGAGCAGTACTTC. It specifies CAISESSGVEQYF.

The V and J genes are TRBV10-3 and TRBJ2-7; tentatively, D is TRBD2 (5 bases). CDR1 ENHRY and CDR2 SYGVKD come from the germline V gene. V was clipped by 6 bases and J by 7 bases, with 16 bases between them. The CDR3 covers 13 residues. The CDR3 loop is CAISPDWVGEQYF. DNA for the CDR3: TGTGCCATCAGCCCGGACTGGGTGGGAGAGCAGTACTTC.

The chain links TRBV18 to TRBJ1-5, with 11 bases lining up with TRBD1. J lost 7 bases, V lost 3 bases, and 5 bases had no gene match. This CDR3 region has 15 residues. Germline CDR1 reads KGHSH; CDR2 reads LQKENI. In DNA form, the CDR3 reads TGTGCCAGCTCACCCGGACAGGGGGCACGGCAGCCCCAGCATTTT. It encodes CASSPGQGARQPQHF.

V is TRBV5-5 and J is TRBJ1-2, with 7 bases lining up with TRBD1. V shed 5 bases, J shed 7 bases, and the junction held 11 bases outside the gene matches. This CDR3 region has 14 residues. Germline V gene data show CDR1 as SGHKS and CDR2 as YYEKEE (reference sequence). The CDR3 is CASRATGVDLGYTF. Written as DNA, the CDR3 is TGTGCCAGCAGGGCAACAGGGGTAGATCTTGGCTACACCTTC.

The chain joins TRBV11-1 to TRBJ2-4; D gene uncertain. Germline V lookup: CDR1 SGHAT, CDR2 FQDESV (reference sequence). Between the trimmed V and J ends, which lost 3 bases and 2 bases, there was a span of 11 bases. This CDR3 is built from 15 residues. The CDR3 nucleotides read TGTGCCAGCAGCTTTAGGGAAGGGTCCAAAAACATTCAGTACTTC. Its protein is CASSFREGSKNIQYF.

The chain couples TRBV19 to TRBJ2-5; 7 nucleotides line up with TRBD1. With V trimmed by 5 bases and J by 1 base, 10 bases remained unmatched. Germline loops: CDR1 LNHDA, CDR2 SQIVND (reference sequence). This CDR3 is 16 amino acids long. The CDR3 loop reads CASSFRWGQPQETQYF. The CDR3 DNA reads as TGTGCCAGTAGTTTCCGATGGGGACAGCCCCAAGAGACCCAGTACTTC.

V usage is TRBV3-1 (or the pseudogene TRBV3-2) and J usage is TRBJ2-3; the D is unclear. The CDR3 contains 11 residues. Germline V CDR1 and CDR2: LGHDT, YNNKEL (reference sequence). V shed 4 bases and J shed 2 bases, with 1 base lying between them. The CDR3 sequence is CASSLTDTQYF. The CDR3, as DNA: TGTGCCAGCAGCCTCACAGATACGCAGTATTTT.

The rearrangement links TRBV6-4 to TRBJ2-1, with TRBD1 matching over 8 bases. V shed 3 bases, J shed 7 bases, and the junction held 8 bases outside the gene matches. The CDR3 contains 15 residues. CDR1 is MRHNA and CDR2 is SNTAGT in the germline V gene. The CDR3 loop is CASSETGEGSNEQFF. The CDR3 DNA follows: TGTGCCAGCAGTGAGACAGGGGAAGGGAGTAATGAGCAGTTCTTC.

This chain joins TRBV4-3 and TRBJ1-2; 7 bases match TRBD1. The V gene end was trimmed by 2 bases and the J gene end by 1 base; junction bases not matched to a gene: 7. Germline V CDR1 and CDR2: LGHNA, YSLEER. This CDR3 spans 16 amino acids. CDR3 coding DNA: TGCGCCAGCAGCCAAACACGACAGGGCTATAACTATGGCTACACCTTC. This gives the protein CASSQTRQGYNYGYTF.

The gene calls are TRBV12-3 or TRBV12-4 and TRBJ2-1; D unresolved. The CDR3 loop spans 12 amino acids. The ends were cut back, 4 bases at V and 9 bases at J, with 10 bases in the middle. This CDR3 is CASSSTVSEQFF. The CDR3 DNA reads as TGTGCCAGCAGTTCAACGGTTAGTGAGCAGTTCTTC.

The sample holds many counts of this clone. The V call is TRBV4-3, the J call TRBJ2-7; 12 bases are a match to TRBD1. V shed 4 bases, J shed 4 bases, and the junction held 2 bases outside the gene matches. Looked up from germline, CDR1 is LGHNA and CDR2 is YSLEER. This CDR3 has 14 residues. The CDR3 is CASSLGQGAYEQYF. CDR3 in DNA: TGCGCCAGCAGCCTGGGACAGGGGGCTTACGAGCAGTACTTC.

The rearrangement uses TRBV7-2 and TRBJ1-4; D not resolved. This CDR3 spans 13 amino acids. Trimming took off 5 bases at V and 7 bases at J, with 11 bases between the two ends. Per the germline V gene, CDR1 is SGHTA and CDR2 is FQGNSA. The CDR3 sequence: CASSPTWGEKLFF. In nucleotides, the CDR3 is TGTGCCAGCAGCCCTACTTGGGGTGAAAAACTGTTTTTT. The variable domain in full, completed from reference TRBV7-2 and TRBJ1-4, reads GAGVSQSPSNKVTEKGKDVELRCDPISGHTALYWYRQSLGQGLEFLIYFQGNSAPDKSGLPSDRFSAERTGGSVSTLTIQRTQQEDSAVYLCASSPTWGEKLFFGSGTQLSVL.

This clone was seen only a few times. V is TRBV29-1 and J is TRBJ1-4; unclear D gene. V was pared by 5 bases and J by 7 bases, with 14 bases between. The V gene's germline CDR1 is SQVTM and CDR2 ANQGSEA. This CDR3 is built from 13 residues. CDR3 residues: CSVPGPEGEKLFF. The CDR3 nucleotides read TGCAGCGTTCCCGGCCCGGAGGGTGAAAAACTGTTTTTT.

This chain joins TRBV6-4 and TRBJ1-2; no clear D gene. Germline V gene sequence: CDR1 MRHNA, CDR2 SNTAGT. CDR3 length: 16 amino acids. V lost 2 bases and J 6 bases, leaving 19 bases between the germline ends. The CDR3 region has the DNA TGTGCCAGCAGTGACGGGCCGGGGATAAGGGCGGATGGCTACACCTTC. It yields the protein CASSDGPGIRADGYTF.

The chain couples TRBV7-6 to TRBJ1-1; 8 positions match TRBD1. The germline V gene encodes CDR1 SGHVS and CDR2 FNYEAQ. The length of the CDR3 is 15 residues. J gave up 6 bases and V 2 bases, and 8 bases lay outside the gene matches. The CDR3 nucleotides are TGTGCCAGCAGCTTATTCGGACAGGGACGCCCTGAAGCTTTCTTT. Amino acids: CASSLFGQGRPEAFF.

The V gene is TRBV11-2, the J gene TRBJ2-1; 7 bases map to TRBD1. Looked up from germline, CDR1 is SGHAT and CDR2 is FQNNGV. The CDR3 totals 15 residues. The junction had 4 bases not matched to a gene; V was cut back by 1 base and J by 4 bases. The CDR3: CASSLVRGLYNEQFF. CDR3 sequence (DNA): TGTGCCAGCAGCTTAGTTAGGGGGCTATACAATGAGCAGTTCTTC.

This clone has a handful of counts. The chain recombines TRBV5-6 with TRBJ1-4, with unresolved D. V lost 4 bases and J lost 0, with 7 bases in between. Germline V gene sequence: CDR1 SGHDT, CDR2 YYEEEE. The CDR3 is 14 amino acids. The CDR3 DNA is TGTGCCAGCAGCCTATTAGCAACTAATGAAAAACTGTTTTTT. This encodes CASSLLATNEKLFF.

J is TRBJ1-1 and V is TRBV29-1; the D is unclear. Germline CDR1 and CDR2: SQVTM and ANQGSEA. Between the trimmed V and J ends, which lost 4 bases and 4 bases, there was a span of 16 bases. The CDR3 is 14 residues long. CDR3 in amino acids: CSVVRSFRGTEAFF. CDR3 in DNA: TGCAGCGTTGTTCGTTCATTCCGGGGCACTGAAGCTTTCTTT.

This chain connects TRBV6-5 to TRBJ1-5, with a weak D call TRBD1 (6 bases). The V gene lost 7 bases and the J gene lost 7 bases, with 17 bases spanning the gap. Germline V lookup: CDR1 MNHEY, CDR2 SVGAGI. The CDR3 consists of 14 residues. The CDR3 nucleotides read TGTGCCAGCACCGAGGGGGGCCCACGCCAGCCCCAGCATTTT. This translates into CASTEGGPRQPQHF.

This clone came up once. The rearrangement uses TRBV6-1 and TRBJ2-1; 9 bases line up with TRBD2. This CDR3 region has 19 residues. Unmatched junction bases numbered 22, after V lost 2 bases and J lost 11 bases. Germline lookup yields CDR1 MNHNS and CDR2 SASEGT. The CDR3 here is CASSEWAGLVAGDGGQQFF. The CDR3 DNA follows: TGTGCCAGCAGTGAATGGGCAGGGTTGGTAGCGGGGGATGGCGGTCAGCAGTTCTTC.

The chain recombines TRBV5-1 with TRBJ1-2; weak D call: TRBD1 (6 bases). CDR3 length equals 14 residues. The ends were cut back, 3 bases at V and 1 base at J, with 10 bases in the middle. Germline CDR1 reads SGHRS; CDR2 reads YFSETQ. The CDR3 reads CASSWDTYNYGYTF. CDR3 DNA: TGCGCCAGCAGCTGGGACACTTATAACTATGGCTACACCTTC. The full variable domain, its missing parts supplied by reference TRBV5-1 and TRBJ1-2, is KAGVTQTPRYLIKTRGQQVTLSCSPISGHRSVSWYQQTPGQGLQFLFEYFSETQRNKGNFPGRFSGRQFSNSRSEMNVSTLELGDSALYLCASSWDTYNYGYTFGSGTRLTVV.

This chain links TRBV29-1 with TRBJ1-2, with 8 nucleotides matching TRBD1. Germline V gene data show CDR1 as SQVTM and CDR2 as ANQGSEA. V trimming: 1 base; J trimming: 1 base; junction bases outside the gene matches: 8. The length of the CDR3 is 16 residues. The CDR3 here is CSVEGVQGENNYGYTF. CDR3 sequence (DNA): TGCAGCGTTGAAGGGGTACAGGGGGAGAATAACTATGGCTACACCTTC. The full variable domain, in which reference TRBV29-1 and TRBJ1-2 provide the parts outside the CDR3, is SAVISQKPSRDICQRGTSLTIQCQVDSQVTMMFWYRQQPGQSLTLIATANQGSEATYESGFVIDKFPISRPNLTFSTLTVSNMSPEDSSIYLCSVEGVQGENNYGYTFGSGTRLTVV.